In this sample, the clone carrying this T cell receptor beta chain turned up many times. What it recognizes is unknown. Unique molecular identifiers were incorporated into the prepared TCRbeta library. In TCRdb, the PCR reads were re-called with MiXCR into one record per CDR3 protein. The sample includes approximately 490,000 distinct CDR3 sequences, roughly a tenth of them seen just once. J gave up 10 bases and V 3 bases, and 7 bases lay outside the gene matches. Germline CDR1 is KGHSH and CDR2 is LQKENI. The CDR3 runs to 15 residues. The data stem from a study of T-cell reconstitution after alpha-beta-depleted transplantation in children. Study results and limitations: The main origin of T-cell counts and diversity one year after transplant was newly produced T cells.

The sample in question was PBMCs, obtained before TCRalphabeta/CD19-depleted stem cell transplant. The TCR comes from a child aged 2 to 9 with inherited bone marrow failure, due to receive a stem cell transplant. J is TRBJ1-6 and V is TRBV18; 9 nucleotides align to TRBD1. CDR3 region: CASSPRDRDSSPLHF. DNA of the CDR3: TGTGCCAGCTCACCCCGGGACAGGGATTCCTCACCCCTCCACTTT. The full variable domain, in which reference TRBV18 and TRBJ1-6 provide the parts outside the CDR3, is NAGVMQNPRHLVRRRGQEARLRCSPMKGHSHVYWYRQLPEEGLKFMVYLQKENIIDESGMPKERFSAEFPKEGPSILRIQQVVRGDSAAYFCASSPRDRDSSPLHFGNGTRLTVT.